These 5 T cell receptor beta chains were all obtained from the same sample, sequenced in a study of blood T cells in healthy people across ages. A second PCR, run for about 6 to 11 cycles, used a sample-barcoded 5' primer plus a J-beta primer mix. MiXCR was run by TCRdb on the 5' RACE reads, yielding one entry per CDR3 protein. The sample has about 1.4 million distinct CDR3 sequences; approximately 59% are singletons. Sequenced sample: blood. These receptors all come from a man aged 18 to 30 in good health.

This clonotype was detected a few times. The V gene is TRBV29-1, the J gene TRBJ1-1; no clear D gene. The CDR3 consists of 12 residues. The germline gives CDR1 SQVTM, CDR2 ANQGSEA. V shed 6 bases and J shed 0 bases, with 8 bases lying between them. The CDR3 DNA follows: TGCAGCGTCACCCGTATGAACACTGAAGCTTTCTTT. Protein: CSVTRMNTEAFF. Combining the CDR3 with reference TRBV29-1 and TRBJ1-1 gives the whole variable domain SAVISQKPSRDICQRGTSLTIQCQVDSQVTMMFWYRQQPGQSLTLIATANQGSEATYESGFVIDKFPISRPNLTFSTLTVSNMSPEDSSIYLCSVTRMNTEAFFGQGTRLTVV.

The DNA for the CDR3 is TGTGCCAGCAGTGACCCAATCACAGATACGCAGTATTTT. The encoded protein is CASSDPITDTQYF. The V gene is TRBV6-1, the J gene TRBJ2-3, with no clear D. V was shortened by 3 bases and J by 2 bases, with 6 bases between the two germline ends. CDR1 is MNHNS, CDR2 SASEGT, per germline. This CDR3 contains 13 residues.

This sequence joins TRBV20-1 and TRBJ1-4; D may be TRBD1 (5 bases). This CDR3 contains 11 residues. V gave up 6 bases and J gave up 6 bases, with 8 bases separating them. Germline CDR1 and CDR2: DFQATT and SNEGSKA (reference sequence). The CDR3: CSAGGDEKLFF. Here the CDR3 DNA reads TGCAGTGCGGGGGGGGATGAAAAACTGTTTTTT.

The rearrangement joins TRBV4-1 to TRBJ1-1; TRBD1 might be the D (6 bases). Per germline, CDR1 MGHRA and CDR2 YSYEKL. V was cut by 3 bases and J by 5 bases, with 16 bases left in between. The CDR3 is 15 amino acids. The CDR3 DNA follows: TGCGCCAGCAGCCAGGAGGGGGGAGTGCGGACTGAAGCTTTCTTT. This gives the protein CASSQEGGVRTEAFF.

The chain recombines TRBV7-9 with TRBJ2-4; no clear D gene. Germline CDR1 and CDR2: SEHNR and FQNEAQ (reference sequence). Trimming took off 0 bases at V and 7 bases at J, with 7 bases between the two ends. The CDR3 is 13 amino acids. The CDR3 sequence is CASSLAQENIQYF. Written as DNA, the CDR3 is TGTGCCAGCAGCTTAGCTCAAGAGAACATTCAGTACTTC.